The 22 T cell receptor beta chains reported below all come from one sample, sequenced in a study of blood T cell repertoires in COVID-19. The table came from immunoSEQ multiplex PCR; TCRdb's copy has only in-frame clones and leaves some out. Counted here are 120,000 to 150,000 clones, about 83% occurring once; the ten biggest clones make up 8.6%. The material sequenced was peripheral blood. These receptors originate from a woman aged 45-65 years with active or convalescent COVID-19.

Comment on this clone: The same CDR3 arises from other DNA sequences in this sample as well. The genes are TRBV11-3 and TRBJ2-3; D is unclear. Between the trimmed V and J ends, which lost 6 bases and 1 base, there was a span of 8 bases. The germline CDR1 and CDR2 sequences are SGHNT and YENEEA. The CDR3 has 13 amino acids. The CDR3 region has the DNA TGTGCCAGCAGTCACAGAGGCACAGATACGCAGTATTTT. Its translation: CASSHRGTDTQYF.

The CDR3 sequence: CAIRDQGNTEAFF. The DNA for the CDR3 is TGTGCCATCAGGGATCAGGGGAACACTGAAGCTTTCTTT. The J gene is TRBJ1-1, the V gene TRBV10-3, with D possibly matching TRBD1 (5 bases). The CDR3 runs to 13 residues. Trimming took off 6 bases at V and 1 base at J, with 9 bases between the two ends. The germline CDR1 and CDR2 sequences are ENHRY and SYGVKD.

This clone appeared a single time. This rearrangement joins TRBV28 to TRBJ2-5; tentative D call: TRBD1 (6 bases). V lost 6 bases, J lost 6 bases, and 20 bases lay in between. The CDR3 contains 15 residues. Germline V gene lookup returns CDR1 MDHEN and CDR2 SYDVKM. CDR3 loop: CASSFSGRGWQTQYF. The CDR3 coding sequence is TGTGCCAGCAGCTTCTCGGGCAGGGGTTGGCAGACCCAGTACTTC.

The CDR3 bases are TGTGCCAGCAGTTCCTCAAGAGTAGCGGGAGACGCAAGCACAGATACGCAGTATTTT. Its protein product is CASSSSRVAGDASTDTQYF. This chain connects TRBV9 to TRBJ2-3; 9 bases map to TRBD2. Germline values: CDR1 SGDLS, CDR2 YYNGEE. There are 19 residues in the CDR3. V lost 5 bases, J lost 0 bases, and 16 bases stayed unmatched. The variable domain in full, with the rest retrieved from reference TRBV9 and TRBJ2-3, is DSGVTQTPKHLITATGQRVTLRCSPRSGDLSVYWYQQSLDQGLQFLIQYYNGEERAKGNILERFSAQQFPDLHSELNLSSLELGDSALYFCASSSSRVAGDASTDTQYFGPGTRLTVL.

The chain has TRBV12-3 or TRBV12-4 and TRBJ1-1; D uncertain. Trimming left V 3 bases short and J 6 bases short, with 8 bases between. This CDR3 is built from 12 residues. In DNA form, the CDR3 reads TGTGCCAGCAGTTTCGAGGGAGCTGAAGCTTTCTTT. Translation: CASSFEGAEAFF.

This rearrangement joins TRBV1 to TRBJ1-2; the D call in the table, TRBD1, was not verified against the DNA. TRBV1 is a documented pseudogene. This CDR3 is built from 22 residues. CDR3 sequence: CTSRRRILAKDRTKTTNYGYTF. Written as DNA, the CDR3 is TGCACCAGCAGGCGCAGGATTCTAGCGAAGGACAGGACGAAGACCACCAACTATGGCTACACCTTC.

The rearrangement links TRBV28 to TRBJ2-7; TRBD1 might be the D (6 bases). Trimming took off 6 bases at V and 10 bases at J, with 25 bases between the two ends. This CDR3 region has 15 residues. Germline V gene data show CDR1 as MDHEN and CDR2 as SYDVKM. Here the CDR3 reads CASSSMMRQGRIQYF. As DNA, the CDR3 is TGTGCCAGCAGCTCTATGATGAGGCAGGGGCGGATCCAGTACTTC.

The V and J genes are TRBV4-2 and TRBJ2-7, with D possibly TRBD2 on 5 matching bases. Trimming shortened V by 1 base and J by 3 bases, and 13 bases separated the two germline ends. Looked up from germline, CDR1 is LGHNA and CDR2 is YNFKEQ. CDR3 size: 15 residues. As DNA, the CDR3 is TGTGCCAGCAGCCAAGTCCACGGGGATAGCTACGAGCAGTACTTC. Amino acid sequence: CASSQVHGDSYEQYF.

This rearrangement joins TRBV5-1 to TRBJ1-1; D remains unclear. In germline, CDR1 is SGHRS, CDR2 YFSETQ. The V end lost 4 bases, the J end lost 5 bases, and 12 bases lay between the germline ends. CDR3 length: 13 amino acids. The chain's CDR3 is CASSDSPSTEAFF. The CDR3 region has the DNA TGCGCCAGCAGCGATTCCCCGAGTACTGAAGCTTTCTTT.

The chain employs TRBV6-2 or TRBV6-3 and TRBJ2-7, with TRBD1 matching 9 bases. V was pared by 4 bases and J by 13 bases, with 8 bases of the junction left unmatched. This CDR3 is 12 amino acids long. The germline V gene has CDR1 MNHEY and CDR2 SVGEGT. CDR3 nucleotide sequence: TGTGCCAGCAGTTCACCGACAGGGGGATCTTACTTC. Its protein product is CASSSPTGGSYF.

The CDR3 DNA reads TGTGCCAGCAGTCCCGGGTCTGGAGCAGATACGCAGTATTTT. The encoded protein is CASSPGSGADTQYF. The chain recombines TRBV7-3 with TRBJ2-3; D not certain. Germline CDR1 is SGHTA and CDR2 is FQGTGA. Trimming took off 6 bases at V and 4 bases at J, with 14 bases between the two ends. This CDR3 is built from 14 residues.

The chain joins TRBV27 to TRBJ2-2; 7 bases are shared with TRBD1. The CDR3 consists of 14 residues. Germline V gene sequence: CDR1 MNHEY, CDR2 SMNVEV (reference sequence). V shed 5 bases and J 7 bases; nucleotides not matched to a gene: 7. The CDR3 DNA sequence: TGTGCCAGCAGTCTCACATACAGGGGCGGGGAGCTGTTTTTT. It yields the protein CASSLTYRGGELFF.

This clone was recorded once. The chain uses TRBV27 and TRBJ1-2; 9 positions agree with TRBD1. This CDR3 has 14 residues. V dropped 3 bases and J dropped 5; count of bases not matched to a gene: 4. Germline V gene sequence: CDR1 MNHEY, CDR2 SMNVEV (reference sequence). Written as DNA, the CDR3 is TGTGCCAGCAGTTTGGGGACAGGGCAATATGGCTACACCTTC. Translation gives CASSLGTGQYGYTF.

The chain recombines TRBV6-5 with TRBJ2-2, with 10 bases aligning to TRBD2. The CDR3 has 15 amino acids. Germline values: CDR1 MNHEY, CDR2 SVGAGI. Trimming at V came to 6 bases and at J to 7 bases, leaving 8 bases not matched to a gene. The CDR3: CASSPSGGADGELFF. DNA of the CDR3: TGTGCCAGCAGCCCAAGCGGGGGGGCCGACGGGGAGCTGTTTTTT.

This chain joins TRBV6-5 and TRBJ1-1; tentative D call: TRBD1 (5 bases). The CDR3 is 15 residues long. V shed 4 bases and J shed 1 base, with 13 bases lying between them. Per germline, CDR1 MNHEY and CDR2 SVGAGI. The CDR3 reads CASSSAGWGNTEAFF. In DNA, the CDR3 is TGTGCCAGCAGTTCCGCAGGGTGGGGGAACACTGAAGCTTTCTTT.

The V call is TRBV5-1, the J call TRBJ1-2; D is perhaps TRBD1 (6 bases). The CDR3 sequence is 14 residues long. Germline V gene lookup returns CDR1 SGHRS and CDR2 YFSETQ. V was cut by 6 bases and J by 4 bases, with 16 bases left in between. The CDR3 loop reads CASNQQGRPYGYTF. DNA for the CDR3: TGCGCCAGCAACCAGCAGGGGCGCCCCTATGGCTACACCTTC.

The V and J genes are TRBV28 and TRBJ2-1; possible D gene TRBD1, 6 bases. This CDR3 spans 15 amino acids. V lost 5 bases, J lost 5 bases, and 16 bases lay in between. From germline, CDR1 is MDHEN and CDR2 SYDVKM. In nucleotides, the CDR3 is TGTGCCAGCAGTCCAGTAGGGGGTAATAACAATGAGCAGTTCTTC. This codes for CASSPVGGNNNEQFF.

As concerns this clone: Other DNA sequences in this sample translate to the same CDR3. The V gene is TRBV5-1, the J gene TRBJ2-1; 15 bases are a match to TRBD2. Germline values: CDR1 SGHRS, CDR2 YFSETQ. The CDR3 extends over 14 amino acids. The V segment lost 3 bases and the J segment 10 bases; nucleotides outside the gene matches: 2. The CDR3 here is CASSSGLAGGEQFF. CDR3 nucleotides: TGCGCCAGCAGCTCCGGACTAGCGGGGGGGGAGCAGTTCTTC.

V gene TRBV7-2 combines with J gene TRBJ1-2; no clear D gene. CDR1 is SGHTA and CDR2 is FQGNSA in the germline V gene. V was shortened by 2 bases and J by 0 bases, with 10 bases between the two germline ends. The CDR3 loop spans 15 amino acids. CDR3 sequence: CASSLTASPNYGYTF. In DNA, the CDR3 is TGTGCCAGCAGCTTAACAGCCAGTCCTAACTATGGCTACACCTTC. Full variable domain (missing parts from reference TRBV7-2 and TRBJ1-2): GAGVSQSPSNKVTEKGKDVELRCDPISGHTALYWYRQSLGQGLEFLIYFQGNSAPDKSGLPSDRFSAERTGGSVSTLTIQRTQQEDSAVYLCASSLTASPNYGYTFGSGTRLTVV.

This chain connects TRBV5-3 to TRBJ1-6; D call uncertain. TRBV5-3 is flagged as an ORF with uncertain function. Trimming removed 2 bases from V and 9 bases from J, with 15 bases in between. The CDR3 totals 15 residues. CDR3 loop: CARSFGGQGSSPLHF. The CDR3 coding sequence is TGTGCCAGAAGCTTCGGAGGGCAAGGAAGTTCACCCCTCCACTTT.

A remark on this clone: This sample includes further DNA sequences coding for the same CDR3. The rearrangement joins TRBV7-2 to TRBJ2-1; 7 positions agree with TRBD1. Germline CDR1 SGHTA, CDR2 FQGNSA. V was clipped by 1 base and J by 1 base; unmatched bases: 1. The CDR3 sequence is 15 residues long. This CDR3 is CASSLDRGSYNEQFF. As DNA, the CDR3 is TGTGCCAGCAGCTTAGACAGGGGATCCTACAATGAGCAGTTCTTC.

This chain connects TRBV4-3 to TRBJ2-6; a weak D match, TRBD1 (5 bases). Germline values: CDR1 LGHNA, CDR2 YSLEER. Trimming pared 0 bases from V and 4 bases from J, leaving 10 bases between. There are 16 residues in the CDR3. The CDR3 region has the DNA TGCGCCAGCAGCCAAGATCCAGGGAACGGGGCCAACGTCCTGACTTTC. Residues: CASSQDPGNGANVLTF.